What follows is one T cell receptor beta chain and its context. The data belong to a study of blood T cell repertoires in COVID-19. Authors' methods: For nucleated cells, counts were estimated from reference gene primer amplification. This table comes from immunoSEQ multiplex PCR, and its TCRdb copy is limited to in-frame clones, with some not included. D and trimming were read from the DNA, whereas the V and J calls and clone size are those reported in that table. The profile shows about 230,000 clones, 83% of them singletons. Germline lookup yields CDR1 SGHAT and CDR2 FQDESV (reference sequence). The CDR3 has 15 residues. The V gene end was trimmed by 6 bases and the J gene end by 8 bases; junction bases not matched to a gene: 8.

This chain joins TRBV11-1 and TRBJ2-3; TRBD2 aligns across 13 bases. The source is a woman younger than 45 with COVID-19, enrolled during active disease. Sequencing was carried out using peripheral blood. The CDR3 region is CASSLGLAGEGTQYF. CDR3 nucleotides: TGTGCCAGCAGTCTCGGACTAGCGGGAGAGGGTACGCAGTATTTT.